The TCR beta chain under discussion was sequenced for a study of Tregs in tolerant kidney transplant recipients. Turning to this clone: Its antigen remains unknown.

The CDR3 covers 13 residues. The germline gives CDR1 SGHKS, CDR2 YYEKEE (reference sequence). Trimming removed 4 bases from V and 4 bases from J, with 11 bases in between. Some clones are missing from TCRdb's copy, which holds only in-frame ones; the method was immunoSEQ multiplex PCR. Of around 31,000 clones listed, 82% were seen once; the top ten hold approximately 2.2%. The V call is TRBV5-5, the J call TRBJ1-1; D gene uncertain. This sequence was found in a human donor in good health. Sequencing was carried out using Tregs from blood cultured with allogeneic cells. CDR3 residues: CASSQVRGTEAFF. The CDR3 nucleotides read TGTGCCAGCAGCCAGGTACGGGGCACTGAAGCTTTCTTT.